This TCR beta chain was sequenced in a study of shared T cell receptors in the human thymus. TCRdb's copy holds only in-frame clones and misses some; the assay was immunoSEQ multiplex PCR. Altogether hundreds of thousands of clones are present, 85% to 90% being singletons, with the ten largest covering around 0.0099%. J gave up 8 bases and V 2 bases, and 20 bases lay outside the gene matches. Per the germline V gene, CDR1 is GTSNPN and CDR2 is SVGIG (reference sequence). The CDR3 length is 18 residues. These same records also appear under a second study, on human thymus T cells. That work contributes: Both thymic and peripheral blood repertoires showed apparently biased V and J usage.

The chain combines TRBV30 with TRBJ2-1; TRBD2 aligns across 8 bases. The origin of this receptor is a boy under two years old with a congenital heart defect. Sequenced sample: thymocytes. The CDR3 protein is CAWSPFTTLAATRDEQFF. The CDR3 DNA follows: TGTGCCTGGAGTCCCTTTACAACACTAGCGGCTACGAGGGATGAGCAGTTCTTC.